Presented here are 16 T cell receptor beta chains from one specimen sequenced in a study of identical twins. In TCRdb, the 5' RACE reads were re-called with MiXCR into one record per CDR3 protein. This sample has approximately 890,000 distinct CDR3 sequences, with about 12% found just once. This sample also appeared in a second study, on yellow fever vaccine responses in identical twins.

Sample: PBMCs. The receptors were gathered from a woman under 30 in good health.

The sample holds a few counts of this clonotype. The chain is built from TRBV10-1 and TRBJ2-3; TRBD1 matches at 12 bases. The CDR3 is 14 amino acids. CDR1 and CDR2 (germline): WNHNN, SYGVQD (reference sequence). V was clipped by 2 bases and J by 9 bases; unmatched bases: 3. The DNA of the CDR3 is TGCGCCAGCAGTGAGGGGACAGGGGGCAGGACGCAGTATTTT. As protein: CASSEGTGGRTQYF.

The CDR3 here is CASSFGTADGYTF. CDR3 DNA sequence: TGTGCCAGCAGCTTTGGTACAGCGGATGGCTACACCTTC. The chain uses TRBV7-2 and TRBJ1-2; no clear D. CDR1 is SGHTA, CDR2 FQGNSA, per germline. The CDR3 sequence is 13 residues long. Deletions cut 3 bases from V and 6 bases from J, with 11 bases between.

This clonotype was found many times. V and J are TRBV2 and TRBJ2-7; tentatively, D is TRBD2 (6 bases). Germline assignment: CDR1 SNHLY and CDR2 FYNNEI. This CDR3 region has 17 residues. With 0 bases removed from V and 1 base from J, the gap between germline ends came to 16 bases. CDR3 residues: CASSEARSRGLSYEQYV. Written as DNA, the CDR3 is TGTGCCAGCAGTGAAGCGCGTTCGCGAGGACTATCCTACGAGCAGTACGTC.

The rearrangement joins TRBV29-1 to TRBJ1-2; TRBD1 matches 7 bases. The CDR3 loop spans 13 amino acids. Germline CDR1 is SQVTM and CDR2 is ANQGSEA. Trimming cost V 4 bases and J 4 bases; bases outside gene matches: 6. The CDR3 coding sequence is TGCAGCGTTGTGAACAGGGGTGGCTATGGCTACACCTTC. Protein: CSVVNRGGYGYTF.

This clonotype occurred many times. For the CDR3, the DNA is TGTGCCAGCAGCTTAGTACGCGGGAGTTCAGATACGCAGTATTTT. Translated: CASSLVRGSSDTQYF. The gene calls are TRBV7-9 and TRBJ2-3; 7 positions agree with TRBD2. Trimming cost V 1 base and J 4 bases; bases outside gene matches: 5. Germline V gene lookup returns CDR1 SEHNR and CDR2 FQNEAQ (reference sequence). The CDR3 is made up of 15 amino acids.

In this sample, this clonotype turned up a few times. The chain uses TRBV5-1 and TRBJ1-1; TRBD1 matches at 11 bases. The CDR3 is 15 amino acids. In germline, CDR1 is SGHRS, CDR2 YFSETQ. Unmatched junction bases numbered 5, after V lost 2 bases and J lost 5 bases. CDR3 DNA sequence: TGCGCCAGCAGCTTAACGGGACAGGGGGATACTGAAGCTTTCTTT. It encodes CASSLTGQGDTEAFF.

This clonotype turned up a few times. J is TRBJ1-4 and V is TRBV7-8; D is uncertain. Trimming took off 8 bases at V and 2 bases at J, with 15 bases between the two ends. This CDR3 has 15 amino acids. Germline V gene lookup returns CDR1 SGHVS and CDR2 FQNEAQ. CDR3: CASAAVYSTNEKLFF. CDR3 coding DNA: TGTGCCAGCGCCGCGGTGTATAGCACTAATGAAAAACTGTTTTTT.

This clonotype has a handful of counts. The rearrangement links TRBV10-3 to TRBJ1-2; TRBD1 matches at 8 bases. Germline V lookup: CDR1 ENHRY, CDR2 SYGVKD. The CDR3 spans 17 residues. J gave up 6 bases and V 0 bases, and 12 bases lay outside the gene matches. The chain's CDR3 is CAISESWTGSFRDGYTF. The CDR3 nucleotides read TGTGCCATCAGTGAGTCGTGGACAGGGAGTTTCCGGGATGGCTACACCTTC.

This clonotype was seen many times. The genes are TRBV12-3 or TRBV12-4 and TRBJ2-1, with no clear D. The CDR3 is 12 residues long. V shed 6 bases and J shed 3 bases, with 6 bases lying between them. CDR3 residues: CASRNHYNEQFF. The DNA of the CDR3 is TGTGCCAGCAGGAACCACTACAATGAGCAGTTCTTC.

This clonotype was seen a few times. This chain links TRBV12-3 or TRBV12-4 with TRBJ2-7; perhaps TRBD2 as D (5 bases). CDR3 length: 13 amino acids. V was trimmed by 5 bases and J by 1 base, leaving 9 bases between them. The CDR3 here is CASSLGESYEQYF. The CDR3 region has the DNA TGTGCCAGCAGTCTCGGGGAGTCCTACGAGCAGTACTTC.

This clonotype was observed at least ten times. The J gene is TRBJ2-1, the V gene TRBV7-2; D gene unclear. Germline V lookup: CDR1 SGHTA, CDR2 FQGNSA. This CDR3 has 13 amino acids. Deletions cut 0 bases from V and 8 bases from J, with 8 bases between. CDR3 sequence reads: CASSLAARDEQFF. The CDR3 DNA follows: TGTGCCAGCAGCTTAGCGGCTAGGGATGAGCAGTTCTTC.

This clonotype was seen a handful of times. The V gene is TRBV12-3 or TRBV12-4, the J gene TRBJ1-1, with 9 bases matching TRBD1. The CDR3 runs 15 residues. Trimming took 8 bases from V and 3 from J; bases not matched to a gene: 10. The CDR3 here is CASRGQGRFDTEAFF. The CDR3 DNA is TGTGCCAGCCGAGGACAGGGGCGATTTGACACTGAAGCTTTCTTT.

This clonotype appeared a few times. This rearrangement joins TRBV7-3 to TRBJ2-1; D tentatively fits TRBD1 or TRBD2 (6 bases each). The CDR3 spans 16 residues. The V end was cut by 0 bases, the J end by 2 bases, with 11 bases between. The germline V gene encodes CDR1 SGHTA and CDR2 FQGTGA. In nucleotides, the CDR3 is TGTGCCAGCAGCTTAACGGGGGGCGTCCCCTACAATGAGCAGTTCTTC. It specifies CASSLTGGVPYNEQFF.

This chain connects TRBV3-1 to TRBJ2-5; perhaps TRBD2 as D (5 bases). Germline loops: CDR1 LGHDT, CDR2 YNNKEL (reference sequence). This CDR3 region has 17 residues. V was pared by 7 bases and J by 4 bases, with 25 bases between. The CDR3 is CASTKARGGLVRETQYF. CDR3 DNA: TGTGCCAGCACCAAAGCCAGAGGAGGCTTGGTGCGAGAGACCCAGTACTTC.

CDR3 nucleotides: TGTGCCACCAAGCCCCCGGGCCGAACTAATGAAAAACTGTTTTTT. It translates to CATKPPGRTNEKLFF. The V gene is TRBV15, the J gene TRBJ1-4; D gene uncertain. The CDR3 contains 15 residues. CDR1 is LNHNV and CDR2 is YYDKDF in the germline V gene (reference sequence). The V end lost 7 bases, the J end lost 1 base, and 13 bases lay between the germline ends.

This clonotype was recorded many times. The CDR3 is CASSLAGGLNTEAFF. The CDR3 DNA follows: TGCGCCAGCAGCTTGGCCGGGGGGCTGAACACTGAAGCTTTCTTT. The chain is built from TRBV5-1 and TRBJ1-1; weak D call: TRBD1 (6 bases). The length of the CDR3 is 15 residues. From germline, CDR1 is SGHRS and CDR2 YFSETQ. Trimming shortened V by 0 bases and J by 0 bases, and 9 bases separated the two germline ends. Full variable domain (rest looked up from reference TRBV5-1 and TRBJ1-1): KAGVTQTPRYLIKTRGQQVTLSCSPISGHRSVSWYQQTPGQGLQFLFEYFSETQRNKGNFPGRFSGRQFSNSRSEMNVSTLELGDSALYLCASSLAGGLNTEAFFGQGTRLTVV.